Given below is one TCR beta chain in context. Antigen unknown. The source of the sample is a study of cytomegalovirus exposure and HLA in healthy donors. Study context: Of more than 350 genotyped donors, 70% to 85% clustered with self-reported Caucasian donors.

The PCR had 60 Vbeta and 13 Jbeta primers. Sequenced by immunoSEQ multiplex PCR; TCRdb stores in-frame clones only, minus some. Counted here are about 160,000 clones, about 85% occurring once; the ten biggest clones make up about 2%. Study-wide findings and caveats: Cytomegalovirus-associated status was assigned to fewer than 200 TCR beta chains. Later genetic work tied a missense DCLRE1C variant to beta-chain V and J trimming. Under in vitro conditions, three CMV-associated chains were confirmed as specific for CMV antigens.

The specimen sequenced was PBMCs. This receptor was identified in a man younger than 30 in good health and CMV-seropositive.

In DNA form, the CDR3 reads TGTGCCTTAGACAGGGGGCAAGGTGAAAAACTGTTTTTT. It yields the protein CALDRGQGEKLFF. The chain combines TRBV30 with TRBJ1-4; 10 positions agree with TRBD1. This CDR3 region has 13 residues. Germline V gene sequence: CDR1 GTSNPN, CDR2 SVGIG (reference sequence). The V gene end was trimmed by 7 bases and the J gene end by 7 bases; junction bases not matched to a gene: 6.